This T cell receptor beta chain was obtained from a study of shared clonotypes between healthy human individuals (dated by TCRdb to about 2020). In the study overall: The cohort included a few men and a couple of women between 18 and 49 years of age. Blood TCR repertoires of a handful of healthy adults were deeply sequenced to estimate repertoire size and the extent of clonotype sharing between individuals. For each donor, CD4 naive and CD4 memory were each given three plates, CD8 naive was given two plates, and CD8 memory was given one plate. Libraries were prepared and TCR repertoires were sequenced by different laboratories using diverse techniques, in order to increase sequencing depth and limit assay-specific biases. Between about 0.8 and 9 billion PBMCs per donor were obtained by leukapheresis. The investigation overall reported the following: Sampling was restricted to blood, and TCR repertoires in tissues likely differ from the TCR repertoires found in blood. Naive subsets generally had larger estimated clonotype richness than memory subsets. Compared with non-shared clonotypes, clonotypes shared by all four sorted-subset donors had higher generation probabilities. Incomplete sequencing was indicated by rarefaction of sorted-subset datasets, despite the large sequencing depth. Because the study included a small number of donors, the genetic and exposure-history diversity represented was limited. When several donors were compared, the shared fraction of clonotypes was about 5.2% for naive CD4, roughly 3.3% for naive CD8, 2% to 2.5% for memory CD4, and 0.3% to 0.5% for memory CD8. Pairwise subsampling led to the expectation that sequencing depth would affect the degree of clonotype sharing among donors.

Healthy HIV-negative adults with no recently reported acute infections or vaccinations were included as donors. Only Caucasian adults living in Nashville, Tennessee, USA were represented among the donors. Magnetic negative selection was used to enrich CD4+ T cells, after which naive cells were positively selected on CD45RA and the negative fraction became the memory subset. Blood was collected by leukapheresis, and PBMCs were isolated by Ficoll-Histopaque density gradient centrifugation and then cryopreserved in liquid nitrogen vapor phase. Analytical flow cytometry was used to check the purity and quantity of each magnetically sorted T cell population. Each sorted fraction had its genomic DNA isolated and then quantified by UV absorbance on a Nanodrop 2000c. Using the deep immunoSEQ assay, multiplex PCR amplified TCR CDR3 regions from genomic DNA. Genomic DNA extracted from each cell subset was distributed evenly over all wells of several immunoSEQ 96-well plates, and each plate served as one replicate. For sorted subsets, roughly 200 ng genomic DNA, equal to 25,000 to 35,000 T cell genomes, was loaded into each replicate PCR. Purified libraries were measured with a Qubit 3.0 fluorometer, size-checked on a Bioanalyzer 2100, and measured again with the KAPA Library Quantification kit. Every immunoSEQ 96-well plate was sequenced on a separate single-read 150-cycle Illumina NextSeq 550 flow cell. Per the source publication's procedure: The immunoSEQ output contained only junctional sequences without quality scores, so filtering could not match that applied to full-length reads. Sequences were annotated with PyIR, a Python wrapper for IgBLAST v1.9, using IMGT germline references to assign V/J genes and CDR3. Reads were filtered out if the reads had weak V/J assignments (E-value above 1e-6), no CDR3, stop codons, out-of-frame junctions, or ambiguous translated residues. A V3J clonotype was defined by an identical inferred V gene, J gene, and CDR3 amino acid sequence. Percentage overlap between repertoires was computed as shared unique clonotypes divided by the size of the smaller repertoire. Repertoire richness was assessed with RTK rarefaction, the Chao1 estimator, and Recon v2.1 estimates of unobserved clonotypes. Generation probabilities for all TCRbeta clonotypes obtained by the gDNA method from a few donors were computed using OLGA. In its TCRdb copy, this immuneACCESS table keeps in-frame sequences only and misses some clones. Where compared with another copy, unresolved V genes explain less than half of these, and the others have no known cause. V and J calls and clone size are given by that table; D and trimming were obtained from the DNA. The sample yields roughly 1,500,000 clones; nearly 99% were counted once. The top ten constitute approximately 0.45% of the sample.

The germline V gene provides CDR1 MNHNS and CDR2 SASEGT. Measured from the cysteine to the phenylalanine, the CDR3 is 15 residues long. Only CDR3 DNA is held: 45 bases, read in frame from base 1. V loses 11 bases, J loses 0 bases, and the germline ends lie 20 bases apart. Worth noting for this clone: Its binding antigen is unknown. It has no much larger one-base neighbor in the sample; base qualities were not kept.

The sequenced sample consisted of naive CD4+ T cells sorted from blood. The label giving this sample's cell subset or site can be read as: CD45RA+ positively selected. The sequence derives from a man younger than 40 in good health. In this chain, TRBV6-1 is recombined with TRBJ2-7, with no confident D gene call. The CDR3 reads CAATKGTVPSYEQYF. DNA sequence: TGTGCCGCGACCAAGGGTACGGTACCCTCCTACGAGCAGTACTTC.